A selection of T cell receptor beta chains follows, all from one sample in a study of T cell responses to AZD1222 COVID-19 vaccine. Only in-frame clones appear in the TCRdb table, and some are missing; sequencing was by immunoSEQ multiplex PCR. The repertoire includes 150,000 to 200,000 clones, around 85% of them detected once, and roughly 1.1% sits in the top ten. This material consisted of peripheral blood, taken 28 days after the second AZD1222 dose. The receptors come from an adult who received the AZD1222 COVID-19 vaccine. Each CDR3 is given without its conserved first and last residue. A D gene is named only where the DNA matches it firmly.

D gene: .
V gene: TRBV11-2
CDR3 protein: ASGELGEKLF

D gene: .
V gene: TRBV5-1
CDR3 protein: ASSPGMSTGELF

D gene: .
V gene: TRBV7-9
CDR3 protein: ASSAWTADSTEAF

D gene: .
V gene: TRBV6-1
CDR3 protein: ASSEATKLLGYRAKNIQY

D gene: .
V gene: TRBV2
CDR3 protein: ASSESGVTEAF

D gene: TRBD2
V gene: TRBV4-1
CDR3 protein: ASSLDGLAGGGEQF

D gene: TRBD1
V gene: TRBV5-4
CDR3 protein: ASSFVDRGTGEQF

D gene: TRBD1
V gene: TRBV30
CDR3 protein: AWSLQGEGAF

D gene: TRBD1
V gene: TRBV11-2
CDR3 protein: ASSSGQGAGGYT

D gene: .
V gene: TRBV11-2
CDR3 protein: ASSKPPWGKEGEAF

D gene: .
V gene: TRBV21-1
CDR3 protein: ASSKRQGACSPLH

D gene: .
V gene: TRBV29-1
CDR3 protein: SVERVGQGKKDGYT

D gene: TRBD1
V gene: TRBV6-6
CDR3 protein: ASSYGGTGYTEAF

D gene: .
V gene: TRBV3-1/TRBV3-2
CDR3 protein: ASSQTNMGGLAF

D gene: .
V gene: TRBV7-8
CDR3 protein: ASSLRDNGNTIY

D gene: TRBD1
V gene: TRBV4-2
CDR3 protein: ASSPQDDRANEKLF

D gene: .
V gene: TRBV3-1/TRBV3-2
CDR3 protein: ASSQDVTPDQPQH

D gene: .
V gene: TRBV5-1
CDR3 protein: ASSTGTPGETQY

D gene: .
V gene: TRBV9
CDR3 protein: ASSVISGYEQY

D gene: .
V gene: TRBV5-4
CDR3 protein: ASSAFQETQY

D gene: .
V gene: TRBV3-1/TRBV3-2
CDR3 protein: ASSPPGTRETQY

D gene: .
V gene: TRBV12-5
CDR3 protein: ASGLVGGLVNEQF

D gene: .
V gene: TRBV4-1
CDR3 protein: ASSQLGLYTGELF

D gene: .
V gene: TRBV18
CDR3 protein: ASSPGMGGSYEQY

D gene: .
V gene: TRBV7-9
CDR3 protein: ASSLGTEYTEAF

D gene: .
V gene: TRBV10-1
CDR3 protein: ASSALEGYT

D gene: .
V gene: TRBV5-6
CDR3 protein: ASSLSIDGYT

D gene: TRBD2
V gene: TRBV10-2
CDR3 protein: ASSESGVLAGQETQY

D gene: .
V gene: TRBV30
CDR3 protein: AWGGGLSGNTIY

D gene: TRBD1
V gene: TRBV6-6
CDR3 protein: ASSYLGQGGNEQY

D gene: .
V gene: TRBV4-1
CDR3 protein: ASSQGSADEQY

D gene: .
V gene: TRBV10-3
CDR3 protein: AISELETYEQY

D gene: .
V gene: TRBV27
CDR3 protein: ASSLLGVTDTQY

D gene: .
V gene: TRBV9
CDR3 protein: ASSVDGGNSPLH